This TCR beta chain was found in a study of follicular helper T cells after annual influenza vaccination. Across the whole study: For some subjects, blood spans the 2013-2014, 2014-2015 and 2015-2016 annual vaccinations. Study-level findings and limits: Successive annual vaccinations recalled a recurrent oligoclonal ICOS+CD38+ cTfh response with influenza-specific clonotypes.

Time point noted: 2015-2016 season, pre-vaccination. Per time point, roughly 35-100 mL of blood was sampled. From germline, CDR1 is MNHEY and CDR2 SMNVEV (reference sequence). Trimming removed 9 bases at V and 0 bases at J, with 13 bases between. This CDR3 region has 14 residues. The table came from immunoSEQ multiplex PCR; TCRdb's copy has only in-frame clones and leaves some out. The sample includes approximately 6,100 clones, approximately 85% of them seen just once. Regarding this clone: The antigen is not known.

The rearrangement joins TRBV27 to TRBJ2-3; unclear D gene. The sequence derives from an adult who received the influenza vaccine. The material sequenced was CXCR5+ CD38- circulating T follicular helper cells from blood, taken on the day of influenza vaccination. Subset of the sample: circulating Tfh, non-naive CD4+CXCR5+PD-1+ (ICOS+CD38+ or ICOS-CD38-). DNA of the CDR3: TGTGCCAGTAGAATTTTTTACAGCACAGATACGCAGTATTTT. Translated: CASRIFYSTDTQYF.